A single sample gave rise to the 24 T cell receptor beta chains below, sequenced in a study of graft-versus-host responses after intestinal transplantation. Measured with immunoSEQ multiplex PCR; TCRdb has only the in-frame clones, and not every one. The data contain approximately 110,000 clones, approximately 90% of them seen just once; the ten biggest clones take up about 0.2%. Their target antigens are unknown. The specimen was unstimulated CD4+ T cells sorted from spleen or lymph node cells, collected before transplant. The receptors shown here come from a human donor who was the organ donor for an intestinal transplant.

V usage is TRBV19 and J usage is TRBJ1-5; D remains ambiguous. Trimming cost V 4 bases and J 11 bases, with 9 bases left between them. Germline V gives CDR1 LNHDA, CDR2 SQIVND (reference sequence). The CDR3 length is 11 residues. The CDR3 sequence is CASSNGVAQHF. For the CDR3, the DNA is TGTGCCAGTAGTAACGGCGTGGCCCAGCATTTT.

The genes are TRBV5-5 and TRBJ2-1; 13 bases are a match to TRBD2. The CDR3 runs to 17 residues. J lost 4 bases, V lost 4 bases, and 8 bases had no gene match. Germline assignment: CDR1 SGHKS and CDR2 YYEKEE (reference sequence). CDR3 sequence: CASSQGLAGIFYNEQFF. The CDR3 DNA follows: TGTGCCAGCAGCCAGGGACTAGCGGGAATTTTTTACAATGAGCAGTTCTTC. The variable domain in full, completed from reference TRBV5-5 and TRBJ2-1, reads DAGVTQSPTHLIKTRGQQVTLRCSPISGHKSVSWYQQVLGQGPQFIFQYYEKEERGRGNFPDRFSARQFPNYSSELNVNALLLGDSALYLCASSQGLAGIFYNEQFFGPGTRLTVL.

The chain is built from TRBV28 and TRBJ2-3, with 11 bases matching TRBD2. Germline CDR1 MDHEN, CDR2 SYDVKM. V was clipped by 6 bases and J by 5 bases; unmatched bases: 7. CDR3 size: 15 residues. CDR3 coding DNA: TGTGCCAGCAGCCCACTAGCGGGAGTACTAGATACGCAGTATTTT. Its protein product is CASSPLAGVLDTQYF.

This rearrangement joins TRBV9 to TRBJ2-2, with D unclear. This CDR3 contains 15 residues. Trimming took off 3 bases at V and 4 bases at J, with 13 bases between the two ends. Germline V gene lookup returns CDR1 SGDLS and CDR2 YYNGEE. DNA for the CDR3: TGTGCCAGCAGCGGCCCGGCCCAGAGCACCGGGGAGCTGTTTTTT. This gives the protein CASSGPAQSTGELFF.

As to this clone: The junction shows a germline mismatch at one end, possibly a read error. The chain carries TRBV6-6 and TRBJ2-2, with D perhaps matching TRBD2 (6 bases). Germline assignment: CDR1 MNHNY and CDR2 SVGAGI (reference sequence). The CDR3 has 14 residues. The CDR3 coding sequence is TGTGCCAGCAGGGGACTCACGAACACCGGGGAGCTGCTTTTT. It encodes CASRGLTNTGELLF.

This clone was counted once. The chain links TRBV19 to TRBJ1-4; D is undetermined. In germline, CDR1 is LNHDA, CDR2 SQIVND (reference sequence). The CDR3 has 16 residues. Trimming removed 5 bases at V and 0 bases at J, with 13 bases between. The chain's CDR3 is CASSPRYGTTNEKLFF. CDR3 nucleotides: TGTGCCAGTAGTCCCCGATACGGGACAACTAATGAAAAACTGTTTTTT.

V is TRBV9 and J is TRBJ2-2, with 10 positions matching TRBD2. In germline, CDR1 is SGDLS, CDR2 YYNGEE. The V segment lost 5 bases and the J segment 5 bases; nucleotides outside the gene matches: 9. The CDR3 has 16 residues. CDR3 bases: TGTGCCAGCAGGGATCAGCGGGAGGGGGAAACCGGGGAGCTGTTTTTT. It is translated as CASRDQREGETGELFF.

The count of this clone is one. The chain couples TRBV7-2 to TRBJ2-3, with no clear D. The germline gives CDR1 SGHTA, CDR2 FQGNSA. V was trimmed by 5 bases and J by 6 bases, leaving 12 bases between them. The CDR3 is 13 amino acids. CDR3 loop: CASSRDSRDTQYF. DNA for the CDR3: TGTGCCAGCAGCCGCGACTCTAGGGATACGCAGTATTTT.

The rearrangement joins TRBV9 to TRBJ2-2; maybe TRBD2 (6 bases). This CDR3 spans 16 amino acids. V lost 0 bases to trimming and J lost 6 bases, with 15 bases between them. Germline values: CDR1 SGDLS, CDR2 YYNGEE. For the CDR3, the DNA is TGTGCCAGCAGCGTAGTGGGGACGCCGGGGGCCGGGGAGCTGTTTTTT. This gives the protein CASSVVGTPGAGELFF. Drawing the rest from reference TRBV9 and TRBJ2-2, the complete variable domain is DSGVTQTPKHLITATGQRVTLRCSPRSGDLSVYWYQQSLDQGLQFLIQYYNGEERAKGNILERFSAQQFPDLHSELNLSSLELGDSALYFCASSVVGTPGAGELFFGEGSRLTVL.

The chain links TRBV6-6 to TRBJ2-5; possibly TRBD2 for D (5 bases). The germline V gene encodes CDR1 MNHNY and CDR2 SVGAGI (reference sequence). CDR3 length: 13 residues. Trimming pared 2 bases from V and 4 bases from J, leaving 8 bases between. CDR3 nucleotides: TGTGCCAGCAGTTACAGGGCGGGAGAGACCCAGTACTTC. Protein sequence: CASSYRAGETQYF.

This rearrangement joins TRBV29-1 to TRBJ2-1; either TRBD1 or TRBD2 may fit D (7 bases each). The germline V gene has CDR1 SQVTM and CDR2 ANQGSEA. This CDR3 has 14 amino acids. Trimming took 7 bases from V and 5 from J, leaving 18 bases between them. The CDR3 reads CSAVGGTANNEQFF. In DNA, the CDR3 is TGCAGCGCCGTGGGGGGGACAGCGAACAATGAGCAGTTCTTC.

The chain is built from TRBV30 and TRBJ1-1; D not resolved. Trimming shortened V by 5 bases and J by 4 bases, and 14 bases separated the two germline ends. The germline V gene encodes CDR1 GTSNPN and CDR2 SVGIG (reference sequence). CDR3 length equals 13 residues. The DNA for the CDR3 is TGTGCCTGGGCTCTAGGGCGGACCACTGAAGCTTTCTTT. Protein: CAWALGRTTEAFF.

This chain links TRBV6-5 with TRBJ2-5, with TRBD2 identical over 8 bases. Trimming took 0 bases from V and 5 from J; bases not matched to a gene: 5. CDR1 MNHEY and CDR2 SVGAGI come from the germline V gene. The CDR3 extends over 15 amino acids. As DNA, the CDR3 is TGTGCCAGCAGTTACTCCCTAGCGGGTGGGGAGACCCAGTACTTC. Translation: CASSYSLAGGETQYF.

In nucleotides, the CDR3 is TGTGCCATCAGCAGGGGGCGAGAGCCCCAGCATTTT. Encoded protein: CAISRGREPQHF. This chain links TRBV10-3 with TRBJ1-5, with 8 bases lining up with TRBD1. The CDR3 is 12 residues long. V was clipped by 6 bases and J by 8 bases; unmatched bases: 3. CDR1 is ENHRY, CDR2 SYGVKD, per germline.

This chain joins TRBV7-9 and TRBJ2-6; the D is unclear. This CDR3 spans 13 amino acids. With 6 bases removed from V and 0 bases from J, the gap between germline ends came to 3 bases. Germline V gene sequence: CDR1 SEHNR, CDR2 FQNEAQ (reference sequence). CDR3 nucleotides: TGTGCCAGCAGGGACTCTGGGGCCAACGTCCTGACTTTC. Protein product: CASRDSGANVLTF.

The rearrangement joins TRBV30 to TRBJ2-1; no clear D. CDR1 and CDR2 from the germline V gene are GTSNPN and SVGIG (reference sequence). This CDR3 contains 14 residues. V lost 2 bases, J lost 0 bases, and 8 bases lay in between. The CDR3: CAWSPPSSYNEQFF. The CDR3 region has the DNA TGTGCCTGGAGTCCGCCGAGCTCCTACAATGAGCAGTTCTTC.

J is TRBJ2-7 and V is TRBV25-1; D tentatively fits TRBD1 or TRBD2 (5 bases each). The CDR3 length is 13 residues. The V gene lost 7 bases and the J gene lost 5 bases, with 15 bases spanning the gap. The germline gives CDR1 MGHDK, CDR2 SYGVNS. CDR3 sequence reads: CASTRGSLDEQYF. DNA for the CDR3: TGTGCCAGCACCCGGGGCTCCCTCGACGAGCAGTACTTC.

This clone was seen only once. The chain joins TRBV4-1 to TRBJ2-1, with 13 bases fitting TRBD2. V lost 5 bases, J lost 4 bases, and 5 bases stayed unmatched. This CDR3 is 16 amino acids long. Germline V lookup: CDR1 MGHRA, CDR2 YSYEKL. CDR3 region: CASSWTSGSEYNEQFF. The CDR3 DNA sequence: TGCGCCAGCAGCTGGACTAGCGGGAGCGAGTACAATGAGCAGTTCTTC.

This clone was seen once. The chain employs TRBV5-1 and TRBJ1-1; D gene unclear. The CDR3 totals 14 residues. CDR1 SGHRS and CDR2 YFSETQ come from the germline V gene. V was clipped by 0 bases and J by 0 bases, with 6 bases between them. CDR3 DNA: TGCGCCAGCAGCTTGGCGTTCATGAACACTGAAGCTTTCTTT. Residues: CASSLAFMNTEAFF.

The V gene is TRBV19, the J gene TRBJ2-7, with 7 bases fitting TRBD1. This CDR3 region has 14 residues. With 7 bases clipped from V and 3 bases from J, the junction kept 9 bases outside the gene matches. Germline-derived CDR1 and CDR2 are LNHDA and SQIVND (reference sequence). Written as DNA, the CDR3 is TGTGCCAGTAATCAAAGGGGGCTGAACTACGAGCAGTACTTC. Encoded protein: CASNQRGLNYEQYF.

The CDR3, as DNA: TGTGCCAGCAGCTTAGGGAGAAGGGAGCAGTTCTTC. Encoded protein: CASSLGRREQFF. The genes are TRBV11-2 and TRBJ2-1; no reliable D call. From germline, CDR1 is SGHAT and CDR2 FQNNGV. CDR3 length: 12 residues. The V end was cut by 1 base, the J end by 10 bases, with 8 bases between.

This chain connects TRBV4-1 to TRBJ2-5; D might be TRBD2 (5 bases). Trimming cost V 2 bases and J 5 bases, with 9 bases left between them. Looked up from germline, CDR1 is MGHRA and CDR2 is YSYEKL. This CDR3 has 13 residues. The CDR3 DNA reads as TGCGCCAGCAGCCAATGGAGGTATGAGACCCAGTACTTC. As protein: CASSQWRYETQYF.

The chain links TRBV6-1 to TRBJ1-1; no definite D call. The CDR3 totals 11 residues. Trimming pared 8 bases from V and 1 base from J, leaving 5 bases between. Germline V gene lookup returns CDR1 MNHNS and CDR2 SASEGT. As DNA, the CDR3 is TGTGCCAGCGCGAGGAACACTGAAGCTTTCTTT. This gives the protein CASARNTEAFF.

This chain links TRBV6-1 with TRBJ1-5; no clear D. CDR1 is MNHNS and CDR2 is SASEGT in the germline V gene. CDR3 size: 14 residues. V was cut by 1 base and J by 1 base, with 5 bases left in between. The CDR3 reads CASSEEGSNQPQHF. The CDR3 DNA reads TGTGCCAGCAGTGAAGAAGGGAGCAATCAGCCCCAGCATTTT.